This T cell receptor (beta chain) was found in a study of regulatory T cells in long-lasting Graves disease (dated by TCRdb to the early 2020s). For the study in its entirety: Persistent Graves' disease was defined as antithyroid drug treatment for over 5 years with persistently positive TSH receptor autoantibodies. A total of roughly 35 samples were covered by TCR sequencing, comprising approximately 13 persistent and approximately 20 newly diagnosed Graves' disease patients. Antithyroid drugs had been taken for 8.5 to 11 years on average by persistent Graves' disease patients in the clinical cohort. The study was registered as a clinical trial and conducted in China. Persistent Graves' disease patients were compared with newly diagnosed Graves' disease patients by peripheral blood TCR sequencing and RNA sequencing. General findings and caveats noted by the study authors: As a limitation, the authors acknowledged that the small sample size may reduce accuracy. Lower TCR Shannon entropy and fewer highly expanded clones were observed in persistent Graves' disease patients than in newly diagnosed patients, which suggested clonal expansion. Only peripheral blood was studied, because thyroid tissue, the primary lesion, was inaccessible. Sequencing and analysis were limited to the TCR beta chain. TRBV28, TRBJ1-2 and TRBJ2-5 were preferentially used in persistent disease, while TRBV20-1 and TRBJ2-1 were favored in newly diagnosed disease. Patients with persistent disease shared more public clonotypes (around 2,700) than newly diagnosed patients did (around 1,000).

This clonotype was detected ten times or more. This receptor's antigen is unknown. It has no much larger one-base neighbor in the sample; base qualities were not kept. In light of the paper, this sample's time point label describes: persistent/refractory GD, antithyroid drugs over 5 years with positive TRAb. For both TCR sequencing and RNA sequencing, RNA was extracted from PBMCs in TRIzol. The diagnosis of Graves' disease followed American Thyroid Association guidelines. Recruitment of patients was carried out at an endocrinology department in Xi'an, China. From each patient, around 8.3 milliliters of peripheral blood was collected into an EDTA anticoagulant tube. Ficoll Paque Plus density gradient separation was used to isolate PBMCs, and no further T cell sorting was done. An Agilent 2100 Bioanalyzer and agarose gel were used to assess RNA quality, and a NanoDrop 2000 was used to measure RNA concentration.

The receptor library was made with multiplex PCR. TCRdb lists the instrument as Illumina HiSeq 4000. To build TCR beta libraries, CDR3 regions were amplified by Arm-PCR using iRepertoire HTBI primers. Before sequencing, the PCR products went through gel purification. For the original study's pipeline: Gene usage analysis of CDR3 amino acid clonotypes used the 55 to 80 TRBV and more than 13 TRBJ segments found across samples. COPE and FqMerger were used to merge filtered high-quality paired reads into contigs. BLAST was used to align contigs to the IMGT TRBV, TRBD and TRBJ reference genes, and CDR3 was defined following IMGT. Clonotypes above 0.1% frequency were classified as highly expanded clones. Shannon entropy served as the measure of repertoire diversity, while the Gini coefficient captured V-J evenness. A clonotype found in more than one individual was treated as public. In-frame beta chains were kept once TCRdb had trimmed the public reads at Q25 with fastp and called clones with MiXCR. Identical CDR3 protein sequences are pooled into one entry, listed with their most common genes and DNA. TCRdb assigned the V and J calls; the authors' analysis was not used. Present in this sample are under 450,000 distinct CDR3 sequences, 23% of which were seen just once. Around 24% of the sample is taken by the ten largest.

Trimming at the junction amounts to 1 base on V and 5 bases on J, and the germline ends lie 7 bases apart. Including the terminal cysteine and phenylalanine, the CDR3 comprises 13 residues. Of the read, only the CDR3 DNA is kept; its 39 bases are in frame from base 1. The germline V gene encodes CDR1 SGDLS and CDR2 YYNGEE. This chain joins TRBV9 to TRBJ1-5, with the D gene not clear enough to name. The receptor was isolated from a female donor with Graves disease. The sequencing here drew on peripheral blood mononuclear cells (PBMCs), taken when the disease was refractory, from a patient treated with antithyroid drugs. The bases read TGTGCCAGCAGCGTAAGGTTCGATCAGCCCCAGCATTTT. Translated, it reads CASSVRFDQPQHF.